This entry describes one T cell receptor beta chain. What it binds is not known. Deletions cut 0 bases from V and 2 bases from J, with 5 bases between. The length of the CDR3 is 13 residues. Germline CDR1 reads DFQATT; CDR2 reads SNEGSKA (reference sequence). The sample is drawn from a study of blood T cells in healthy people across ages. General study findings and limits: Older individuals had lower TCR beta diversity per million T cells (the decline was roughly linear).

Through a sample-barcoded 5' primer and a J-beta primer mix, a second PCR was run for roughly 6 to 12 cycles. TCRdb used MiXCR to reprocess the 5' RACE reads, holding one entry per CDR3 protein. The sample lists about 1.1 million distinct CDR3 sequences; less than 45% were seen once. In terms of origin and age, donors were healthy Caucasian individuals from Russia aged 6 to 90. The clonotype originates from a young man in good health. The chain has TRBV20-1 and TRBJ1-5; no firm D call. Source material: blood. The CDR3 region is CSAREPGNQPQHF. The CDR3 DNA follows: TGCAGTGCTAGAGAACCAGGCAATCAGCCCCAGCATTTT.